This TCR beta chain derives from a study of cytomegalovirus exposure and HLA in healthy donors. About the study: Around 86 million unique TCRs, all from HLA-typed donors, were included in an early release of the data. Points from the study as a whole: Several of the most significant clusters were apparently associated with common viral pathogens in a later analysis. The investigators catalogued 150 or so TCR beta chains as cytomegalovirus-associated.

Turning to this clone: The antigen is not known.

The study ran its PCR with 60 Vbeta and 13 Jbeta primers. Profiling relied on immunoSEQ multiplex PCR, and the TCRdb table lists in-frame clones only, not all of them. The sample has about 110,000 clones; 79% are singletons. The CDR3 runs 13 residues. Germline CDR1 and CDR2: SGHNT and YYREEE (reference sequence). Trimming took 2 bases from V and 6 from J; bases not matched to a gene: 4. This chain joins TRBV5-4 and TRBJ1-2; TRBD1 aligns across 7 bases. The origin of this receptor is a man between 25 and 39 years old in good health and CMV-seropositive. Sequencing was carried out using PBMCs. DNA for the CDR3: TGTGCCAGCAGCTTAGACAGGGAGGATGGCTACACCTTC. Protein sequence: CASSLDREDGYTF.